This TCR beta chain emerged from a study of beta chain features in type 1 diabetes. Isolation of CD4+ naive, central memory, regulatory and stem cell-like memory cells was achieved by sorting via CD45RO/CCR7/CD25/CD127/CD95/CD27. The CDR3 length is 15 residues. Germline V gene lookup returns CDR1 MNHEY and CDR2 SVGAGI. J gave up 3 bases and V 5 bases, and 6 bases lay outside the gene matches. The investigators reverse transcribed all of the isolated RNA, so they sequenced expressed TCRB transcripts. The table came from immunoSEQ multiplex PCR; TCRdb's copy has only in-frame clones and leaves some out. The sample holds 860,000 or so clones, 17% seen once.

The V and J genes are TRBV6-5 and TRBJ2-7; 11 bases fit TRBD2. The sequence derives from a woman aged 18-29 years in good health. Sequenced material: naive CD4+ T cells from blood. The CDR3 region is CASSRGLAEYYEQYF. Written as DNA, the CDR3 is TGTGCCAGCAGTAGGGGACTAGCGGAGTACTACGAGCAGTACTTC.